The 8 T cell receptor beta chains in this list originate from one sample, sequenced in a study of blood T cell repertoires in COVID-19. TCRdb's copy holds only in-frame clones and misses some; the assay was immunoSEQ multiplex PCR. Of more than 300,000 clones in the sample, roughly 86% are singletons; the top ten hold under 11%. The sample taken for sequencing was peripheral blood. The receptors come from a woman aged 25 to 45 with COVID-19, enrolled during active disease.

The rearrangement links TRBV2 to TRBJ1-2; unclear D gene. Germline CDR1 reads SNHLY; CDR2 reads FYNNEI. Trimming shortened V by 6 bases and J by 1 base, and 12 bases separated the two germline ends. The CDR3 is 14 residues long. In DNA, the CDR3 is TGTGCCAGCAGCCCTCCGATAGTTAACTATGGCTACACCTTC. This translates into CASSPPIVNYGYTF.

The genes are TRBV4-3 and TRBJ1-2, with 7 bases lining up with TRBD1. Per germline, CDR1 LGHNA and CDR2 YSLEER. This CDR3 is 15 amino acids long. J gave up 2 bases and V 4 bases, and 7 bases lay outside the gene matches. As DNA, the CDR3 is TGCGCCAGCAGCCCTCAGACAGGGATAAACTATGGCTACACCTTC. Encoded protein: CASSPQTGINYGYTF.

This chain links TRBV11-2 with TRBJ1-3; the D gene is possibly TRBD1 (5 bases). V was cut by 1 base and J by 3 bases, with 13 bases left in between. Germline V gives CDR1 SGHAT, CDR2 FQNNGV. The CDR3 length is 16 residues. The CDR3 region has the DNA TGTGCCAGCAGCTTAGTCCCGGGGGAGTTTGGAAACACCATATATTTT. This sequence encodes CASSLVPGEFGNTIYF.

The V and J genes are TRBV6-5 and TRBJ2-1, with no clear D. CDR1 is MNHEY, CDR2 SVGAGI, per germline. The ends were cut back, 4 bases at V and 5 bases at J, with 12 bases in the middle. The CDR3 consists of 14 residues. The CDR3 sequence is CASSSTGLHNEQFF. Here the CDR3 DNA reads TGTGCCAGCAGTTCTACGGGTTTACACAATGAGCAGTTCTTC.

The rearrangement links TRBV9 to TRBJ1-4; no clear D gene. The CDR3 has 15 amino acids. Trimming cost V 0 bases and J 8 bases, with 14 bases left between them. Germline V gene sequence: CDR1 SGDLS, CDR2 YYNGEE. CDR3: CASSVGLGLLEKLFF. CDR3 DNA: TGTGCCAGCAGCGTAGGTCTGGGCCTACTCGAAAAACTGTTTTTT.

The chain links TRBV6-4 to TRBJ2-1; TRBD2 matches 9 bases. CDR3 length: 15 amino acids. The ends lost 2 bases at V and 7 bases at J; junction bases unmatched: 6. Germline V lookup: CDR1 MRHNA, CDR2 SNTAGT. Written as DNA, the CDR3 is TGTGCCAGCAGTGACGGGGCGGGAGGGCCAAATGAGCAGTTCTTC. It encodes CASSDGAGGPNEQFF.

The chain is built from TRBV18 and TRBJ2-1; maybe TRBD2 (6 bases). Germline CDR1 is KGHSH and CDR2 is LQKENI. The V and J ends lost 5 bases and 0 bases respectively, with 11 bases between them. The CDR3 has 15 residues. CDR3 in amino acids: CASSLTGSSYNEQFF. DNA of the CDR3: TGTGCCAGCTCATTGACCGGGAGCTCCTACAATGAGCAGTTCTTC.

This clone was observed a single time. J is TRBJ2-3 and V is TRBV29-1; D is perhaps TRBD1 (5 bases). This CDR3 has 13 amino acids. Germline CDR1 and CDR2: SQVTM and ANQGSEA. Trimming stripped 4 bases from V and 2 bases from J, with 10 bases between. DNA of the CDR3: TGCAGCGTTGGACAGACAACCACAGATACGCAGTATTTT. As protein: CSVGQTTTDTQYF.